The 5 T cell receptor beta chains reported below all come from one sample, sequenced in a study of cytotoxic CD8 clonotypes in ibrutinib-treated CLL. Clones were read by immunoSEQ multiplex PCR, and TCRdb kept only the in-frame ones, dropping some. The data hold some 76,000 clones, with less than 85% observed a single time. Sequenced here: PBMCs, sampled after 24 months of ibrutinib treatment. The receptors derive from a human donor with chronic lymphocytic leukemia.

The chain is built from TRBV15 and TRBJ1-2; D call uncertain. From germline, CDR1 is LNHNV and CDR2 YYDKDF (reference sequence). The CDR3 totals 12 residues. V shed 1 base and J shed 8 bases, with 8 bases lying between them. CDR3 residues: CATSRVREGYTF. The CDR3 DNA reads as TGTGCCACCAGCAGAGTTCGGGAGGGCTACACCTTC.

V and J are TRBV2 and TRBJ2-2, with no clear D. The CDR3 totals 14 residues. Germline loops: CDR1 SNHLY, CDR2 FYNNEI. V lost 4 bases and J 3 bases, leaving 9 bases between the germline ends. The CDR3 here is CASSVGVDTGELFF. Here the CDR3 DNA reads TGTGCCAGCAGTGTCGGCGTAGACACCGGGGAGCTGTTTTTT. Supplemented by reference TRBV2 and TRBJ2-2, the full variable domain reads EPEVTQTPSHQVTQMGQEVILRCVPISNHLYFYWYRQILGQKVEFLVSFYNNEISEKSEIFDDQFSVERPDGSNFTLKIRSTKLEDSAMYFCASSVGVDTGELFFGEGSRLTVL.

The chain has TRBV5-1 and TRBJ2-2; D unclear. The CDR3 consists of 13 residues. The V and J ends lost 2 bases and 5 bases respectively, with 7 bases between them. The germline CDR1 and CDR2 sequences are SGHRS and YFSETQ. For the CDR3, the DNA is TGCGCCAGCAGCTTACTCGGGACCGGGGAGCTGTTTTTT. Translation gives CASSLLGTGELFF. Supplemented by reference TRBV5-1 and TRBJ2-2, the full variable domain reads KAGVTQTPRYLIKTRGQQVTLSCSPISGHRSVSWYQQTPGQGLQFLFEYFSETQRNKGNFPGRFSGRQFSNSRSEMNVSTLELGDSALYLCASSLLGTGELFFGEGSRLTVL.

This chain connects TRBV14 to TRBJ2-6; possibly TRBD1 for D (6 bases). The CDR3 loop spans 14 amino acids. V was cut by 4 bases and J by 4 bases, with 8 bases left in between. Germline V CDR1 and CDR2: SGHDN, FVKESK. The CDR3 reads CASSRTAGANVLTF. The DNA of the CDR3 is TGTGCCAGCAGCCGGACAGCCGGGGCCAACGTCCTGACTTTC.

The V and J genes are TRBV19 and TRBJ2-7, with D tentatively TRBD1 or TRBD2 (6 bases each). The CDR3 loop spans 13 amino acids. Germline V gene data show CDR1 as LNHDA and CDR2 as SQIVND (reference sequence). V was shortened by 5 bases and J by 2 bases, with 10 bases between the two germline ends. CDR3: CASSRGLPYEQYF. In DNA form, the CDR3 reads TGTGCCAGTAGTCGGGGGCTCCCCTACGAGCAGTACTTC. The entire variable domain, with the rest obtained from reference TRBV19 and TRBJ2-7, is as follows: DGGITQSPKYLFRKEGQNVTLSCEQNLNHDAMYWYRQDPGQGLRLIYYSQIVNDFQKGDIAEGYSVSREKKESFPLTVTSAQKNPTAFYLCASSRGLPYEQYFGPGTRLTVT.